A selection of T cell receptor beta chains follows, all from one sample in a study of radiation and T cells in renal cell carcinoma. Assay: immunoSEQ multiplex PCR; the TCRdb copy retains only in-frame clones and omits some. Here the sample spans about 8,900 clones, less than 80% being singletons. This specimen consisted of tumor tissue, obtained from a patient whose treatment was nephrectomy without radiotherapy. The receptors were sampled from a man in his fifties or sixties with renal cell carcinoma. Each CDR3 is given with its conserved first and last residue. Fields, in order: D gene, clone size, V gene, J gene, CDR3 protein, CDR3 DNA. A D gene is named only where the DNA matches it firmly. A row's size may be missing; if present it is once, few, many or a size class.

.	.	TRBV14	TRBJ2-2	CASSQVQTGELFF	TGTGCCAGCAGCCAAGTACAAACCGGGGAGCTGTTTTTT
TRBD1	.	TRBV6-1	TRBJ2-3	CASSDRQGFGPDTQYF	TGTGCCAGCAGTGACCGACAGGGGTTTGGACCAGATACGCAGTATTTT
.	.	TRBV27	TRBJ2-2	CASSSLVQGSGELFF	TGTGCCAGCAGTTCTTTAGTACAGGGATCCGGGGAGCTGTTTTTT
.	.	TRBV7-2	TRBJ2-3	CASSARRTDTQYF	TGTGCCAGCAGCGCGCGGCGCACAGATACGCAGTATTTT
TRBD1	once	TRBV28	TRBJ2-7	CASSFWTGSSYEQYF	TGTGCCAGCAGTTTCTGGACAGGTAGCTCCTACGAGCAGTACTTC
.	.	TRBV9	TRBJ1-5	CASSVGQGLGEPQHF	TGTGCCAGCAGCGTCGGCCAGGGCCTGGGTGAGCCCCAGCATTTT
.	few	TRBV30	TRBJ1-6	CAWSGQRGNRISYNSPLHF	TGTGCCTGGAGTGGGCAGCGAGGGAATCGGATCTCCTATAATTCACCCCTCCACTTT
.	once	TRBV29-1	TRBJ2-1	CSVEFTGTFNEQFF	TGCAGCGTTGAATTCACCGGGACTTTCAATGAGCAGTTCTTC
.	.	TRBV4-2	TRBJ1-4	CASSHRLRGYWDEKLFF	TGTGCCAGCAGCCACAGATTACGAGGGTATTGGGATGAAAAACTGTTTTTT
TRBD1	.	TRBV5-5	TRBJ1-2	CASSLAEGGFSVHTF	TGTGCCAGCAGCTTGGCTGAAGGGGGCTTTAGCGTTCACACCTTC
.	.	TRBV5-6	TRBJ1-1	CASSLAPGWDRAFF	TGTGCCAGCAGCTTGGCCCCGGGCTGGGATAGAGCTTTCTTT
.	.	TRBV7-9	TRBJ2-1	CASIRPRDSYNEQFF	TGTGCCAGCATCAGACCCCGGGACTCCTACAATGAGCAGTTCTTC
.	.	TRBV6-6	TRBJ1-4	CASSRQPNEKLFF	TGTGCCAGCAGCCGACAGCCTAATGAAAAACTGTTTTTT
.	.	TRBV23-1	TRBJ1-4	CASGGHLLLATNEKLFF	TGCGCCAGTGGGGGACACCTCCTACTTGCAACTAATGAAAAACTGTTTTTT
TRBD2	once	TRBV19	TRBJ2-3	CASSILAGVGDTQYF	TGTGCCAGTAGTATCCTAGCGGGAGTAGGGGATACGCAGTATTTT
.	medium-sized	TRBV19	TRBJ1-1	CASTLGIMEAFF	TGTGCCAGTACCCTCGGGATAATGGAAGCTTTCTTT
TRBD2	.	TRBV19	TRBJ2-7	CASSIGLAEYEQYF	TGTGCCAGTAGTATCGGACTAGCGGAATACGAGCAGTACTTC
.	few	TRBV2	TRBJ1-5	CASSDWGGGNQPQHF	TGTGCCAGCAGTGATTGGGGTGGGGGCAATCAGCCCCAGCATTTT
TRBD2	.	TRBV7-2	TRBJ2-1	CASSSTSGQYNGQFF	TGTGCCAGCAGCTCAACTAGCGGGCAATACAATGGGCAGTTCTTC
.	few	TRBV6-5	TRBJ2-3	CASSLEPGGTDTQYF	TGTGCCAGCAGTTTGGAGCCAGGGGGCACAGATACGCAGTATTTT
.	.	TRBV7-5	TRBJ2-7	CASSEQGAGPYEQYF	TGTGCCAGCAGCGAACAGGGGGCAGGCCCCTACGAGCAGTACTTC
TRBD1	few	TRBV5-1	TRBJ2-7	CASSLDRGYEQYF	TGCGCCAGCAGCTTGGACAGGGGGTACGAGCAGTACTTC
TRBD2	.	TRBV30	TRBJ2-7	CAWTTSGIGEQYF	TGTGCCTGGACCACTAGCGGGATAGGGGAGCAGTACTTC
TRBD1	.	TRBV2	TRBJ1-2	CASRKDRGPLYGYTF	TGTGCCAGCAGGAAAGACAGGGGCCCCCTCTATGGCTACACCTTC
.	.	TRBV11-1	TRBJ2-1	CASSFQGNEQFF	TGTGCCAGCAGCTTTCAGGGAAATGAGCAGTTCTTC
TRBD2	once	TRBV11-1	TRBJ2-5	CASSFLGAGTYQETQYF	TGTGCCAGCAGCTTTCTCGGAGCGGGGACCTACCAAGAGACCCAGTACTTC
TRBD2	.	TRBV6-1	TRBJ2-3	CASSELAGGPDTQYF	TGTGCCAGCAGTGAACTAGCGGGGGGGCCAGATACGCAGTATTTT
.	.	TRBV7-8	TRBJ2-3	CASSLDFTDTQYF	TGTGCCAGCAGCCTGGACTTCACAGATACGCAGTATTTT
TRBD1	few	TRBV28	TRBJ1-5	CASSSGGRNQPQHF	TGTGCCAGCAGTTCAGGGGGACGCAATCAGCCCCAGCATTTT
.	few	TRBV2	TRBJ2-1	CASPGGPYNEQFF	TGTGCCAGCCCCGGAGGCCCCTACAATGAGCAGTTCTTC
.	once	TRBV5-1	TRBJ2-7	CASSLVPQSSYEQYF	TGCGCCAGCAGCTTGGTACCCCAGAGCTCCTACGAGCAGTACTTC
.	few	TRBV18	TRBJ2-2	CASSPRTPQATGELFF	TGTGCCAGCTCGCCCCGGACTCCCCAGGCGACCGGGGAGCTGTTTTTT
.	few	TRBV30	TRBJ1-2	CAWSVLRQSYGYTF	TGTGCCTGGAGTGTACTTCGACAGAGCTATGGCTACACCTTC
TRBD1	.	TRBV6-1	TRBJ2-7	CASSEQGADSYEQYF	TGTGCCAGCAGTGAACAGGGGGCCGACTCCTACGAGCAGTACTTC
.	.	TRBV5-5	TRBJ2-7	CASSLIGPSYEQYF	TGTGCCAGCAGCTTAATCGGCCCCTCGTACGAGCAGTACTTC
.	.	TRBV19	TRBJ2-7	CASSTSSYEQYF	TGTGCCAGTAGTACTAGCTCCTACGAGCAGTACTTC
.	.	TRBV7-9	TRBJ2-7	CASSLARAYEQYF	TGTGCCAGCAGCTTAGCCCGGGCCTACGAGCAGTACTTC
TRBD1	.	TRBV5-1	TRBJ1-1	CATRDRGSTEAFF	TGCGCCACCCGGGACAGGGGATCCACTGAAGCTTTCTTT